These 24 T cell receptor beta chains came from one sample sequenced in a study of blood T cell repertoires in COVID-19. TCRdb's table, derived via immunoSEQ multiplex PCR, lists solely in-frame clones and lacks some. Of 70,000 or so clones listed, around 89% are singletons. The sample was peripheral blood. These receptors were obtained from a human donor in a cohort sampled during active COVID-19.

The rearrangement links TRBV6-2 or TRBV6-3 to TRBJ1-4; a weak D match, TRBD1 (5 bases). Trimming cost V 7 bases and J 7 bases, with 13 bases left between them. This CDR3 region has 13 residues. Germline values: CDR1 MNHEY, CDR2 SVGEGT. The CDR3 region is CASTPWGGEKLFF. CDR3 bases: TGTGCCAGCACCCCTTGGGGGGGTGAAAAACTGTTTTTT.

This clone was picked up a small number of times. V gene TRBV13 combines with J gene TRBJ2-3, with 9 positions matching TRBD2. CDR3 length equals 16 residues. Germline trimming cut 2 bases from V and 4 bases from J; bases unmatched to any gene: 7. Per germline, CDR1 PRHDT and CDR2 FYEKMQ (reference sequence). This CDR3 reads CASSLLPAGGPDTQYF. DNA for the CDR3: TGTGCCAGCAGCTTACTCCCAGCGGGAGGCCCAGATACGCAGTATTTT.

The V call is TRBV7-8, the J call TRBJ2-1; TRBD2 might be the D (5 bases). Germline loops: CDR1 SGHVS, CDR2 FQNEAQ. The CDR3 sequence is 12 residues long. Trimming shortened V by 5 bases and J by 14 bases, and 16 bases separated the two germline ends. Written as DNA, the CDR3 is TGTGCCAGCAGCCCCCAGATCGGACTTAAGTTCTTC. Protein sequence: CASSPQIGLKFF. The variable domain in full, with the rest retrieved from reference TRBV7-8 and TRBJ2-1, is GAGVSQSPRYKVAKRGQDVALRCDPISGHVSLFWYQQALGQGPEFLTYFQNEAQLDKSGLPSDRFFAERPEGSVSTLKIQRTQQEDSAVYLCASSPQIGLKFFGPGTRLTVL.

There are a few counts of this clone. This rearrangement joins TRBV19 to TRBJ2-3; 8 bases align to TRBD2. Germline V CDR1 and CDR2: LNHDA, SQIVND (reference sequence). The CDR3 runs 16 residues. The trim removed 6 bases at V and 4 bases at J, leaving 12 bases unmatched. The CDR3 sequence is CASSPPLAVFADTQYF. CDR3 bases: TGTGCCAGTAGCCCACCACTAGCGGTGTTCGCAGATACGCAGTATTTT.

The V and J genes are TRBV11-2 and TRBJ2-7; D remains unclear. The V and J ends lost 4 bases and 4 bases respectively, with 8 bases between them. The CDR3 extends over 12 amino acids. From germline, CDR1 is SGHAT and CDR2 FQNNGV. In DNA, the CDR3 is TGTGCCAGCAGCTCCTCCCCTTACGAGCAGTACGTC. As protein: CASSSSPYEQYV.

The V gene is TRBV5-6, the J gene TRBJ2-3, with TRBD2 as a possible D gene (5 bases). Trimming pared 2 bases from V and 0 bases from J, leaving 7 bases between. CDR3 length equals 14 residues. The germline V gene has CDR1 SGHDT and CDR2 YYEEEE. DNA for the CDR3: TGTGCCAGCAGCTTCCGGGGTAGCACAGATACGCAGTATTTT. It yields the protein CASSFRGSTDTQYF.

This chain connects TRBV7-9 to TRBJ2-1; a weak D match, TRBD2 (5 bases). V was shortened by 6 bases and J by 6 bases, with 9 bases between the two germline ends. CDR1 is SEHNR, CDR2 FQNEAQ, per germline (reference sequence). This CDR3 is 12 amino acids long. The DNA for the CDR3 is TGTGCCAGCAGTGCACGGGGCAATGAGCAGTTCTTC. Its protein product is CASSARGNEQFF.

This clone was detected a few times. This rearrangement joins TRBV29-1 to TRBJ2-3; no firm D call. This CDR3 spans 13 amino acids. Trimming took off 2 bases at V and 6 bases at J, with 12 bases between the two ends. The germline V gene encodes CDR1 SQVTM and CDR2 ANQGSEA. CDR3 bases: TGCAGCGTTGAAAAGCTTGGAGATGATACGCAGTATTTT. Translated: CSVEKLGDDTQYF.

CDR3 sequence reads: CATSGTGLALTGELFF. The CDR3 DNA is TGTGCCACCAGTGGCACGGGACTAGCTCTAACCGGGGAGCTGTTTTTT. The chain links TRBV24-1 to TRBJ2-2, with TRBD2 matching over 9 bases. Germline V CDR1 and CDR2: KGHDR, SFDVKD. The CDR3 is 16 amino acids. Trimming took 5 bases from V and 5 from J; bases not matched to a gene: 8.

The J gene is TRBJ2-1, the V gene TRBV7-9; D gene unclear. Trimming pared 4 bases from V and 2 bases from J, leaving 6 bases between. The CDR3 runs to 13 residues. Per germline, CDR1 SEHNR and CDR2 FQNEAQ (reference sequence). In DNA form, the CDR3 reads TGTGCCAGCAGCTATCAGGCCTACAATGAGCAGTTCTTC. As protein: CASSYQAYNEQFF. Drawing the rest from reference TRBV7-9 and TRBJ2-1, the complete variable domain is DTGVSQNPRHKITKRGQNVTFRCDPISEHNRLYWYRQTLGQGPEFLTYFQNEAQLEKSRLLSDRFSAERPKGSFSTLEIQRTEQGDSAMYLCASSYQAYNEQFFGPGTRLTVL.

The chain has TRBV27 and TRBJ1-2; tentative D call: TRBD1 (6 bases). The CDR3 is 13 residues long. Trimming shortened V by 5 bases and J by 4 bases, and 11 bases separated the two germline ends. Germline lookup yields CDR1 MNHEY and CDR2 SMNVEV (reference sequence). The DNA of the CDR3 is TGTGCCAGCAGTCCGACAGGAAGCTATGGCTACACCTTC. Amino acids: CASSPTGSYGYTF.

CDR3 nucleotides: TGTGCCAGCAGCTTAGTGGGACTCCAAGAGACCCAGTACTTC. This translates into CASSLVGLQETQYF. The chain uses TRBV7-2 and TRBJ2-5; a weak D match, TRBD2 (6 bases). The ends were cut back, 1 base at V and 1 base at J, with 7 bases in the middle. This CDR3 region has 14 residues. Germline V lookup: CDR1 SGHTA, CDR2 FQGNSA.

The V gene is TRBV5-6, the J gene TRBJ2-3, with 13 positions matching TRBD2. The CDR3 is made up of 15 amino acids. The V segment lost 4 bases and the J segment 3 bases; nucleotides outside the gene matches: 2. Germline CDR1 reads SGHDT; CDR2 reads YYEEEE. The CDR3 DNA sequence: TGTGCCAGCAGCCCGGGACTAGCGGGAACAGATACGCAGTATTTT. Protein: CASSPGLAGTDTQYF.

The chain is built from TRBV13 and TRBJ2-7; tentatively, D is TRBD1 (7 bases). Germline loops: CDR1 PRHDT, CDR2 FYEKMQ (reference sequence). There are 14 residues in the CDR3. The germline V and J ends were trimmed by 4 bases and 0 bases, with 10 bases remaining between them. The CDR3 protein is CASSWRDSSYEQYF. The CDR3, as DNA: TGTGCCAGCAGCTGGAGGGACAGCTCCTACGAGCAGTACTTC. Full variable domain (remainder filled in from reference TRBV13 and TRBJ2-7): AAGVIQSPRHLIKEKRETATLKCYPIPRHDTVYWYQQGPGQDPQFLISFYEKMQSDKGSIPDRFSAQQFSDYHSELNMSSLELGDSALYFCASSWRDSSYEQYFGPGTRLTVT.

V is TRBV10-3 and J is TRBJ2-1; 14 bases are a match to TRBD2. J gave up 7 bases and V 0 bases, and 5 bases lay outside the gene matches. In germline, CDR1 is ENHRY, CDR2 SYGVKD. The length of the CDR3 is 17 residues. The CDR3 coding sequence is TGTGCCATCAGTGAGTCGGCCGGACTAGCGGGAGGTAATGAGCAGTTCTTC. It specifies CAISESAGLAGGNEQFF.

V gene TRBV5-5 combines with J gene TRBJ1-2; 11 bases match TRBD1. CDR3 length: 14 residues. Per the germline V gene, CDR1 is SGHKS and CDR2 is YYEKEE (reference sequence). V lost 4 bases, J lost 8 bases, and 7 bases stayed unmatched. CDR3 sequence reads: CASSLGTGGGGYTF. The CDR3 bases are TGTGCCAGCAGCCTTGGGACAGGGGGTGGCGGCTACACCTTC.

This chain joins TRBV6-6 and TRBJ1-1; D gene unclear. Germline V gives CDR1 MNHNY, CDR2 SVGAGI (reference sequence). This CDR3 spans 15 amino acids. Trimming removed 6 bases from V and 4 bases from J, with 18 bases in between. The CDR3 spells CASSHHAIPGTEAFF. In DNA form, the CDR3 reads TGTGCCAGCAGCCACCACGCGATTCCGGGCACTGAAGCTTTCTTT.

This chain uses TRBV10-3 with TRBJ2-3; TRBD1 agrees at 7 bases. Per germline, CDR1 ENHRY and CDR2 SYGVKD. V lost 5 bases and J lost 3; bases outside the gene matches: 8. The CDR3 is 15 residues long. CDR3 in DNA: TGTGCCATCAGTTCGACAGGGAAGGATACAGATACGCAGTATTTT. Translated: CAISSTGKDTDTQYF.

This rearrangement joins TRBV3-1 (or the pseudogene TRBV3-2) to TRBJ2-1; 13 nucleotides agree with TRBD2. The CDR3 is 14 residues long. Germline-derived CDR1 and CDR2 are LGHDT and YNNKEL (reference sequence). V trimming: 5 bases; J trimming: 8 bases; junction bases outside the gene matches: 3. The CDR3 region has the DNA TGTGCCAGCAGCGGGACTAGCGGGACCCATGAGCAGTTCTTC. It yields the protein CASSGTSGTHEQFF.

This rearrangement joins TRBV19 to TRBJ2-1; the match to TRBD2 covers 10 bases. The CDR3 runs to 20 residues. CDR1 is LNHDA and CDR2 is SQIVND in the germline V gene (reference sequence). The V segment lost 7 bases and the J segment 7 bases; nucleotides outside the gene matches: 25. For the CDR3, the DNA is TGTGCCAGTAAGGAAAATACGAACGGCCCCTCGGGACTAGCGAGGAATGAGCAGTTCTTC. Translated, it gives CASKENTNGPSGLARNEQFF. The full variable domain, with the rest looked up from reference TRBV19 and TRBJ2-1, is DGGITQSPKYLFRKEGQNVTLSCEQNLNHDAMYWYRQDPGQGLRLIYYSQIVNDFQKGDIAEGYSVSREKKESFPLTVTSAQKNPTAFYLCASKENTNGPSGLARNEQFFGPGTRLTVL.

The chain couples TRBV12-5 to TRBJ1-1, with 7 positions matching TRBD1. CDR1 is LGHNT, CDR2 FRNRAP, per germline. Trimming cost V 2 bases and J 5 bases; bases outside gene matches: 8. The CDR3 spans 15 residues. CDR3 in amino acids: CASGLISGGWTEAFF. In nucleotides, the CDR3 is TGTGCTAGTGGTTTGATTTCAGGGGGGTGGACTGAAGCTTTCTTT. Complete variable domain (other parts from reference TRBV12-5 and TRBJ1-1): DARVTQTPRHKVTEMGQEVTMRCQPILGHNTVFWYRQTMMQGLELLAYFRNRAPLDDSGMPKDRFSAEMPDATLATLKIQPSEPRDSAVYFCASGLISGGWTEAFFGQGTRLTVV.

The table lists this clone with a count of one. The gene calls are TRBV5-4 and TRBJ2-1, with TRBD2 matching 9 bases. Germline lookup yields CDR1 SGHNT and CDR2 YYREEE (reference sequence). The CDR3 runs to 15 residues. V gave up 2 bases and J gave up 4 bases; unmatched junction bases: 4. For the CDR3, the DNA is TGTGCCAGCAGCTTAATCACTAGCGGGTACAATGAGCAGTTCTTC. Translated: CASSLITSGYNEQFF.

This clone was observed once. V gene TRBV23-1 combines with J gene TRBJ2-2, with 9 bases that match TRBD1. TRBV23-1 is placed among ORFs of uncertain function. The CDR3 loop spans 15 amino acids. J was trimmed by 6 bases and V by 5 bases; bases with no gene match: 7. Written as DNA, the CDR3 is TGCGCCAGCAGTTGTATGACAGGGGGGCCCGGGGAGCTGTTTTTT. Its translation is CASSCMTGGPGELFF.

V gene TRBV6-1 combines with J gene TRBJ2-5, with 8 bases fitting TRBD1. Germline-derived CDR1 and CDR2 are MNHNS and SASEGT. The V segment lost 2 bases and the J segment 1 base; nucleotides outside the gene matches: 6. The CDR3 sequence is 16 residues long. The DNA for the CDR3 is TGTGCCAGCAGTGAAAGCGACGGGACAGGCCAAGAGACCCAGTACTTC. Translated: CASSESDGTGQETQYF.